This is a list of T cell receptor beta chains from one sample in a study of T cell responses to AZD1222 COVID-19 vaccine. The data were produced by immunoSEQ multiplex PCR, yet TCRdb's version contains in-frame clones alone and is incomplete. The sample lists about 88,000 clones; 92% were seen once. The source was peripheral blood, collected on day 0 of AZD1222 vaccination. These receptors originate from an adult in good health. The CDR3 runs from the conserved cysteine through the conserved F or W. D genes are given only for firm matches. A row's size may be missing; if present it is once, few, many or a size class.

size	V	J	D	DNA	CDR3
few	TRBV27	TRBJ2-1	TRBD2	TGTGCCAGCAGTTTGGCGGGAGTGGGGAATGAGCAGTTCTTC	CASSLAGVGNEQFF
few	TRBV7-6	TRBJ2-7	TRBD1	TGTGCCAGCAGCAAGGGACAGGGGGCCGATGAGCAGTACTTC	CASSKGQGADEQYF
once	TRBV13	TRBJ2-5	NA	TGTGCCAGCAGCTTGTTAGCGCGAGACCCTGGCGTGGGGGACACAGAAGAGACCCAGTACTTC	CASSLLARDPGVGDTEETQYF
NA	TRBV5-1	TRBJ1-1	NA	TGCGCCAGCAGCATCCTCGGAGGTTTGGGCACTGAAGCTTTCTTT	CASSILGGLGTEAFF
NA	TRBV6-2/TRBV6-3	TRBJ2-1	NA	TGTGCCAGCAGTCGTGGCCGAATCTCCTACAATGAGCAGTTCTTC	CASSRGRISYNEQFF
once	TRBV11-2	TRBJ1-2	NA	TGTGCCAGCAGCTTTCGCCCGACAGGAGGAGACTATGGCTACACCTTC	CASSFRPTGGDYGYTF
NA	TRBV7-3	TRBJ1-1	NA	TGTGCCAGCAGCTTTTCCGGGGACACTGAAGCTTTCTTT	CASSFSGDTEAFF
NA	TRBV27	TRBJ2-3	TRBD2	TGTGCCAGCAAACCGGGACTAGCGGGTCCTAGCACAGATACGCAGTATTTT	CASKPGLAGPSTDTQYF
NA	TRBV7-6	TRBJ2-7	TRBD1	TGTGCCAGCAGCTTAGCCCCCCAGGGGGAAAAATCCTACGAGCAGTACTTC	CASSLAPQGEKSYEQYF
NA	TRBV5-1	TRBJ2-3	NA	TGCGCCAGCAGCTTTACGGGACCCGAGGTAGATACGCAGTATTTT	CASSFTGPEVDTQYF
few	TRBV12-3/TRBV12-4	TRBJ2-7	NA	TGTGCCAGCAGTTCTCGCTACGAGCAGTACTTC	CASSSRYEQYF
NA	TRBV11-1	TRBJ2-1	TRBD2	TGTGCCAGCAGCCAAGGCCGGGACTACTTCCCCAATGAGCAGTTCTTC	CASSQGRDYFPNEQFF
NA	TRBV4-2	TRBJ2-7	TRBD2	TGTGCCAGCAGCCAAGATGGGTCTAGCGGGAGTTACGAGCAGTACTTC	CASSQDGSSGSYEQYF
few	TRBV5-1	TRBJ1-6	NA	TGCGCCAGCAGGCCTGACCCGGACTCACCCCTCCACTTT	CASRPDPDSPLHF
NA	TRBV12-3/TRBV12-4	TRBJ1-4	NA	TGTGCCAGCAGTTTCCAGGGTGAAAAACTGTTTTTT	CASSFQGEKLFF
NA	TRBV7-2	TRBJ2-1	NA	TGTGCCAGCAGCTTAGTTCCTGAGCAGTTCTTC	CASSLVPEQFF
NA	TRBV3-1/TRBV3-2	TRBJ2-1	TRBD2	TGTGCCAGCAGCCAGGGACTAGCGGGAGGGATTGAGCAGTTCTTC	CASSQGLAGGIEQFF
NA	TRBV7-9	TRBJ2-5	NA	TGTGCCAGCGAGGGAGTCGAAGAGACCCAGTACTTC	CASEGVEETQYF
NA	TRBV28	TRBJ1-5	NA	TGTGCCAGCACCAGTGGGGGGGCGGGCAATCAGCCCCAGCATTTT	CASTSGGAGNQPQHF
NA	TRBV9	TRBJ2-1	TRBD2	TGTGCCAGCAGCACGACTAGCGGGACCTTTGAGCAGTTCTTC	CASSTTSGTFEQFF
NA	TRBV24-1	TRBJ2-5	NA	TGTGCCACCAGTGACAATCTACCCAACTCTTGGGAGACCCAGTACTTC	CATSDNLPNSWETQYF
NA	TRBV6-5	TRBJ2-1	TRBD2	TGTGCCAGTAAGGGACTAGCGGGAGGAGGGCGGTTCTTC	CASKGLAGGGRFF
NA	TRBV7-2	TRBJ2-1	TRBD2	TGTGCCAGCAGCCCCCGTAGTCCTAGCGGGGGGAATGAGCAGTTCTTC	CASSPRSPSGGNEQFF
NA	TRBV7-3	TRBJ2-3	NA	TGTGCCAGCAGCCTCACCCCGGCGGATCGCACAGATACGCAGTATTTT	CASSLTPADRTDTQYF
NA	TRBV28	TRBJ1-2	NA	TGTGCCAGCAGTTCCGTGGGGGGAAACTATGGCTACACCTTC	CASSSVGGNYGYTF
once	TRBV9	TRBJ2-5	NA	TGTGCCAGCAGCGTAGCTGGCACTGCTCAAGAGACCCAGTACTTC	CASSVAGTAQETQYF
few	TRBV7-9	TRBJ2-2	TRBD2	TGTGCCAGCAGCTTAGCTAGCGGGAGCCCCACCCGGGCCGGGGAGCTGTTTTTT	CASSLASGSPTRAGELFF
NA	TRBV4-3	TRBJ1-1	NA	TGCGCCAGCAGCCAAGACAGGGGCACTGAAGCTTTCTTT	CASSQDRGTEAFF
NA	TRBV18	TRBJ1-6	NA	TGTGCCAGCTCACCCGGGCCAACCCCACCCCTCCACTTT	CASSPGPTPPLHF
NA	TRBV9	TRBJ1-2	NA	TGTGCCAGCAGCGTAGGACAGTCTAACTATGGCTACACCTTC	CASSVGQSNYGYTF
NA	TRBV27	TRBJ1-6	TRBD1	TGTGCCAGCAGTTTAAGGGGGACAGGGGGGCTCACATTCTCCTATAATTCACCCCTCCACTTT	CASSLRGTGGLTFSYNSPLHF
NA	TRBV14	TRBJ2-7	NA	TGTGCCAGCAGCCAAGGGGATTGGGACTCCCAAGCCTACGAGCAGTACTTC	CASSQGDWDSQAYEQYF
once	TRBV7-9	TRBJ1-6	TRBD1	TGTGCCAGCAGCTTTACAGGGGGCGGTGACTATAATTCACCCCTCCACTTT	CASSFTGGGDYNSPLHF
NA	TRBV12-5	TRBJ2-3	TRBD2	TGTGCTAGTGGTTTGGACTTAGCGGGGTGGGGCACAGATACGCAGTATTTT	CASGLDLAGWGTDTQYF
once	TRBV2	TRBJ1-6	NA	TGTGCCAGCAGTTTGAGTCAGGAGAATTCACCCCTCCACTTT	CASSLSQENSPLHF
NA	TRBV28	TRBJ1-2	NA	TGTGCCAGCAGTTTATATCCGGGACGCCTAGACTATGGCTACACCTTC	CASSLYPGRLDYGYTF
NA	TRBV6-5	TRBJ2-5	NA	TGTGCCAGCAGTTACTCAGTACAAGAGACCCAGTACTTC	CASSYSVQETQYF
NA	TRBV7-9	TRBJ2-2	NA	TGTGCCAGCAGCTTACCAGGAGGCACCGGGGAGCTGTTTTTT	CASSLPGGTGELFF
few	TRBV28	TRBJ1-5	TRBD1	TGTGCCAGCAGTTCCCAACGACAGGGATTCAATCAGCCCCAGCATTTT	CASSSQRQGFNQPQHF
NA	TRBV2	TRBJ1-4	NA	TGTGCCAGCAGCCCCGGGGAGGCGGCTAATGAAAAACTGTTTTTT	CASSPGEAANEKLFF
NA	TRBV28	TRBJ2-3	TRBD1	TGTGCCAGCAGTTCCCGGGACAGGGAAATCCATACGCAGTATTTT	CASSSRDREIHTQYF
NA	TRBV19	TRBJ2-3	NA	TGTGCCAGTAGTATAGGGCCCAAAAGTAGCACAGATACGCAGTATTTT	CASSIGPKSSTDTQYF
once	TRBV11-3	TRBJ2-3	NA	TGTGCCAGCAGCTTAGGAGCCACAGATACGCAGTATTTT	CASSLGATDTQYF
NA	TRBV18	TRBJ2-7	NA	TGTGCCAGCTCCCCGGCTTACGAGCAGTACTTC	CASSPAYEQYF
NA	TRBV7-8	TRBJ2-5	NA	TGTGCCAGCAGCGCACGTGTAGGCGAGACCCAGTACTTC	CASSARVGETQYF
NA	TRBV11-3	TRBJ2-1	TRBD2	TGTGCCAGCAGCTTGGCGGGAGAAGGCTACAATGAGCAGTTCTTC	CASSLAGEGYNEQFF